Below, 30 T cell receptor beta chains from the same sample are listed, as sequenced in a study of T cell responses to AZD1222 COVID-19 vaccine. The method was immunoSEQ multiplex PCR; TCRdb's version includes in-frame clones alone and lacks a portion of them. The data contain about 130,000 clones, about 89% of them singletons. This specimen was peripheral blood, taken on day 0 of AZD1222 vaccination. The receptors derive from an adult in good health.

This clone was found a few times. The chain has TRBV4-1 and TRBJ1-6; D gene uncertain. Germline assignment: CDR1 MGHRA and CDR2 YSYEKL. V was cut by 0 bases and J by 9 bases, with 6 bases left in between. CDR3 length: 13 residues. In nucleotides, the CDR3 is TGCGCCAGCAGCCAAGACCGGGGTTCACCCCTCCACTTT. Amino acids: CASSQDRGSPLHF.

This clone was seen only a few times. The chain joins TRBV12-3 or TRBV12-4 to TRBJ2-2; D gene unclear. V lost 4 bases to trimming and J lost 2 bases, with 2 bases between them. CDR3 length equals 12 residues. CDR3 region: CASSYNTGELFF. For the CDR3, the DNA is TGTGCCAGCAGTTATAACACCGGGGAGCTGTTTTTT.

In nucleotides, the CDR3 is TGTGCCAGCAGCTTAGGGTGGACAGGAGCCTACGAGCAGTACTTC. Its protein is CASSLGWTGAYEQYF. This sequence joins TRBV7-8 and TRBJ2-7; 7 nucleotides line up with TRBD1. CDR1 is SGHVS, CDR2 FQNEAQ, per germline. This CDR3 spans 15 amino acids. V lost 1 base and J lost 2; bases outside the gene matches: 5.

This clone was detected a few times. The chain joins TRBV5-1 to TRBJ1-2, with TRBD1 matching 12 bases. CDR3 size: 14 residues. J gave up 8 bases and V 10 bases, and 12 bases lay outside the gene matches. CDR1 and CDR2 (germline): SGHRS, YFSETQ. CDR3 sequence (DNA): TGCGCCTCTCACGTGGGACAGGGGGCGAACGGCTACACCTTC. Translating gives CASHVGQGANGYTF.

This clone is a singleton in its sample. V is TRBV28 and J is TRBJ2-3; D is perhaps TRBD2 (6 bases). V was trimmed by 10 bases and J by 6 bases, leaving 14 bases between them. Per germline, CDR1 MDHEN and CDR2 SYDVKM. The CDR3 is 12 amino acids. The CDR3 coding sequence is TGTGCCACTCAACCAGGGAGGGATACGCAGTATTTT. Protein: CATQPGRDTQYF.

The genes are TRBV5-1 and TRBJ1-1; no clear D. CDR1 is SGHRS and CDR2 is YFSETQ in the germline V gene. This CDR3 is built from 14 residues. The CDR3 loop is CATRISGLNTEAFF. DNA for the CDR3: TGCGCAACACGTATTTCGGGGTTGAACACTGAAGCTTTCTTT.

In nucleotides, the CDR3 is TGTGCCAGCAGCGTAGATGGTGAGGCGTGGGCCGGGGAGCTGTTTTTT. Encoded protein: CASSVDGEAWAGELFF. V and J are TRBV9 and TRBJ2-2, with D unresolved. Germline CDR1 reads SGDLS; CDR2 reads YYNGEE. Trimming shortened V by 0 bases and J by 6 bases, and 15 bases separated the two germline ends. The CDR3 is 16 residues long.

V gene TRBV4-1 combines with J gene TRBJ1-2; TRBD1 matches 8 bases. CDR1 and CDR2 from the germline V gene are MGHRA and YSYEKL. J lost 4 bases, V lost 2 bases, and 18 bases had no gene match. The CDR3 spans 19 residues. As DNA, the CDR3 is TGCGCCAGCAGCCAACCCGTCCGCCGACAGGGGTTTATGGGCTATGGCTACACCTTC. Translated: CASSQPVRRQGFMGYGYTF.

The sample holds a few counts of this clone. The chain joins TRBV5-5 to TRBJ2-7; D unresolved. The germline CDR1 and CDR2 sequences are SGHKS and YYEKEE (reference sequence). V lost 4 bases and J 6 bases, leaving 14 bases between the germline ends. The length of the CDR3 is 13 residues. The CDR3 reads CASSPRLLSEQYF. The CDR3 DNA follows: TGTGCCAGCAGCCCCAGACTGCTAAGCGAGCAGTACTTC.

The chain has TRBV11-2 and TRBJ2-1; 8 bases match TRBD1. Looked up from germline, CDR1 is SGHAT and CDR2 is FQNNGV. Trimming at V came to 6 bases and at J to 6 bases, leaving 7 bases not matched to a gene. The CDR3 is 14 amino acids. This chain's CDR3 is CASSIQGGINEQFF. CDR3 bases: TGTGCCAGCAGTATACAGGGGGGTATCAATGAGCAGTTCTTC.

This clone is a singleton in its sample. The chain links TRBV18 to TRBJ2-7; TRBD1 matches at 7 bases. The V gene's germline CDR1 is KGHSH and CDR2 LQKENI. This CDR3 has 17 residues. J gave up 3 bases and V 1 base, and 12 bases lay outside the gene matches. In nucleotides, the CDR3 is TGTGCCAGCTCACCACTACTAACAGGGGAGAATTTCTACGAGCAGTACTTC. It codes for CASSPLLTGENFYEQYF. The entire variable domain, with the rest obtained from reference TRBV18 and TRBJ2-7, is as follows: NAGVMQNPRHLVRRRGQEARLRCSPMKGHSHVYWYRQLPEEGLKFMVYLQKENIIDESGMPKERFSAEFPKEGPSILRIQQVVRGDSAAYFCASSPLLTGENFYEQYFGPGTRLTVT.

CDR3 region: CASSHLKRGGEDTQYF. The CDR3 coding sequence is TGCGCCAGCAGCCACCTAAAGCGGGGGGGCGAAGATACGCAGTATTTT. This sequence joins TRBV5-1 and TRBJ2-3; TRBD2 matches at 10 bases. Germline CDR1 is SGHRS and CDR2 is YFSETQ. Trimming took 4 bases from V and 5 from J; bases not matched to a gene: 10. CDR3 length equals 16 residues.

The V call is TRBV30, the J call TRBJ2-2; no definite D call. The V end lost 4 bases, the J end lost 4 bases, and 16 bases lay between the germline ends. This CDR3 is 15 amino acids long. CDR1 and CDR2 (germline): GTSNPN, SVGIG (reference sequence). CDR3 coding DNA: TGTGCCTGGAAGGCAGGACCCCACCCCACCGGGGAGCTGTTTTTT. It translates to CAWKAGPHPTGELFF.

The V gene is TRBV12-3 or TRBV12-4, the J gene TRBJ1-1; D unresolved. The CDR3 is 13 amino acids. Between the trimmed V and J ends, which lost 6 bases and 8 bases, there was a span of 16 bases. CDR3 sequence reads: CASRYNSNHEAFF. The CDR3 DNA reads TGTGCCAGCAGGTACAACAGCAACCACGAAGCTTTCTTT.

The chain couples TRBV2 to TRBJ1-2, with unresolved D. The CDR3 length is 14 residues. Trimming removed 6 bases from V and 6 bases from J, with 17 bases in between. The germline gives CDR1 SNHLY, CDR2 FYNNEI. The CDR3: CASSDKRRPDGYTF. The CDR3 nucleotides read TGTGCCAGCAGCGATAAACGGAGACCGGATGGCTACACCTTC.

The chain uses TRBV5-6 and TRBJ2-1; tentatively, D is TRBD2 (5 bases). Trimming pared 5 bases from V and 2 bases from J, leaving 17 bases between. This CDR3 contains 16 residues. Germline-derived CDR1 and CDR2 are SGHDT and YYEEEE. The CDR3 loop reads CASRDLGGWAYNEQFF. CDR3 sequence (DNA): TGTGCCAGCAGGGACTTGGGCGGATGGGCCTACAATGAGCAGTTCTTC.

The chain employs TRBV3-1 (or the pseudogene TRBV3-2) and TRBJ2-1, with D tentatively TRBD2 (6 bases). CDR1 LGHDT and CDR2 YNNKEL come from the germline V gene (reference sequence). V lost 1 base and J lost 0, with 10 bases in between. The CDR3 contains 16 residues. The CDR3, as DNA: TGTGCCAGCAGCCAAGGGGACTCCCTCTCCTACAATGAGCAGTTCTTC. Translating gives CASSQGDSLSYNEQFF.

The rearrangement uses TRBV19 and TRBJ1-1, with D maybe TRBD1 (6 bases). Trimming took off 1 base at V and 3 bases at J, with 6 bases between the two ends. The germline CDR1 and CDR2 sequences are LNHDA and SQIVND (reference sequence). The CDR3 contains 13 residues. The CDR3: CASSIGQDTEAFF. CDR3 DNA: TGTGCCAGTAGTATAGGACAGGACACTGAAGCTTTCTTT.

The J gene is TRBJ2-7, the V gene TRBV18; possible D gene TRBD1, 6 bases. V lost 6 bases to trimming and J lost 2 bases, with 11 bases between them. CDR3 size: 13 residues. Germline lookup yields CDR1 KGHSH and CDR2 LQKENI. The CDR3 spells CASSPDSTYEQYF. CDR3 DNA sequence: TGTGCCAGCTCGCCGGACAGTACCTACGAGCAGTACTTC.

The gene calls are TRBV6-1 and TRBJ2-5; TRBD2 is a possible D gene (6 bases). V lost 3 bases to trimming and J lost 5 bases, with 16 bases between them. Germline loops: CDR1 MNHNS, CDR2 SASEGT. CDR3 length: 15 residues. CDR3 residues: CASSEGTLNRETQYF. CDR3 coding DNA: TGTGCCAGCAGTGAGGGGACTCTAAATCGGGAGACCCAGTACTTC.

The V call is TRBV30, the J call TRBJ2-7; no firm D call. V dropped 3 bases and J dropped 4 bases, with 13 bases sitting between them. From germline, CDR1 is GTSNPN and CDR2 SVGIG (reference sequence). This CDR3 is 13 amino acids long. The CDR3 bases are TGTGCCTGGAGCAATAGGGTGACTTACGAGCAGTACTTC. This gives the protein CAWSNRVTYEQYF.

The genes are TRBV16 and TRBJ1-1; D is possibly TRBD1 (6 bases). Trimming stripped 0 bases from V and 5 bases from J, with 19 bases between. CDR1 is KGHSY, CDR2 FQNENV, per germline. The CDR3 length is 17 residues. CDR3 DNA sequence: TGTGCCAGCAGCCAATCCAAAACTAGCCTACAGGGAACTGAAGCTTTCTTT. It specifies CASSQSKTSLQGTEAFF.

The chain employs TRBV5-5 and TRBJ1-2, with 10 positions matching TRBD1. Germline V gene data show CDR1 as SGHKS and CDR2 as YYEKEE (reference sequence). After removal of 4 bases from V and 5 bases from J, the junction contained 5 bases not matched to a gene. The CDR3 is made up of 14 amino acids. The CDR3 sequence is CASSTRTGGYGYTF. Written as DNA, the CDR3 is TGTGCCAGCAGCACGCGGACAGGGGGATATGGCTACACCTTC. The complete variable domain, with remaining parts taken from reference TRBV5-5 and TRBJ1-2, reads DAGVTQSPTHLIKTRGQQVTLRCSPISGHKSVSWYQQVLGQGPQFIFQYYEKEERGRGNFPDRFSARQFPNYSSELNVNALLLGDSALYLCASSTRTGGYGYTFGSGTRLTVV.

The chain combines TRBV19 with TRBJ1-5; D not resolved. The CDR3 sequence is 15 residues long. Germline V lookup: CDR1 LNHDA, CDR2 SQIVND (reference sequence). Trimming shortened V by 1 base and J by 0 bases, and 7 bases separated the two germline ends. CDR3 nucleotides: TGTGCCAGTAGTATAGGCCGATCTAGCAATCAGCCCCAGCATTTT. It encodes CASSIGRSSNQPQHF.

This clone was detected once. CDR3 DNA sequence: TGCGCCAGCAGCTTACAGGGCGTTGACGGTGGCTACACCTTC. Its translation is CASSLQGVDGGYTF. V gene TRBV5-1 combines with J gene TRBJ1-2; the D gene is possibly TRBD1 (6 bases). CDR1 is SGHRS and CDR2 is YFSETQ in the germline V gene. V lost 2 bases and J 7 bases, leaving 15 bases between the germline ends. The CDR3 loop spans 14 amino acids. The full variable domain, with the rest looked up from reference TRBV5-1 and TRBJ1-2, is KAGVTQTPRYLIKTRGQQVTLSCSPISGHRSVSWYQQTPGQGLQFLFEYFSETQRNKGNFPGRFSGRQFSNSRSEMNVSTLELGDSALYLCASSLQGVDGGYTFGSGTRLTVV.

This chain uses TRBV3-1 (or the pseudogene TRBV3-2) with TRBJ1-4; D unclear. CDR3 size: 14 residues. V lost 4 bases to trimming and J lost 8 bases, with 14 bases between them. CDR1 is LGHDT, CDR2 YNNKEL, per germline (reference sequence). CDR3 in amino acids: CASSPDPRSEKLFF. CDR3 DNA: TGTGCCAGCAGCCCGGACCCGAGGAGCGAAAAACTGTTTTTT.

This chain joins TRBV19 and TRBJ1-2; 9 positions match TRBD1. Trimming removed 3 bases from V and 5 bases from J; junction bases left unmatched: 13. From germline, CDR1 is LNHDA and CDR2 SQIVND (reference sequence). The CDR3 consists of 17 residues. The DNA for the CDR3 is TGTGCCAGTAGTATTTCCGGGACAGGGAAGTTCGGATATGGCTACACCTTC. Translation: CASSISGTGKFGYGYTF.

The chain has TRBV10-3 and TRBJ1-1; 7 bases map to TRBD1. The CDR3 totals 14 residues. Germline V gene sequence: CDR1 ENHRY, CDR2 SYGVKD. Trimming at V came to 6 bases and at J to 0 bases, leaving 4 bases not matched to a gene. DNA for the CDR3: TGTGCCATCAGAAACAGGGGCCTGAACACTGAAGCTTTCTTT. Its translation is CAIRNRGLNTEAFF.

This chain joins TRBV3-1 (or the pseudogene TRBV3-2) and TRBJ2-4; D may match TRBD1 or TRBD2 (5 bases each). The germline V and J ends were trimmed by 4 bases and 3 bases, with 16 bases remaining between them. CDR3 length: 16 amino acids. CDR1 and CDR2 (germline): LGHDT, YNNKEL (reference sequence). The CDR3 sequence: CASSPGRGLLKNIQYF. The CDR3 DNA reads as TGTGCCAGCAGCCCAGGTCGGGGCCTCCTCAAAAACATTCAGTACTTC.

The genes are TRBV12-3 or TRBV12-4 and TRBJ2-1; 7 nucleotides agree with TRBD2. Trimming took 3 bases from V and 14 from J; bases not matched to a gene: 4. The CDR3 is 11 residues long. The CDR3 protein is CASSFGSGEFF. CDR3 nucleotides: TGTGCCAGCAGTTTTGGCAGCGGGGAGTTCTTC.